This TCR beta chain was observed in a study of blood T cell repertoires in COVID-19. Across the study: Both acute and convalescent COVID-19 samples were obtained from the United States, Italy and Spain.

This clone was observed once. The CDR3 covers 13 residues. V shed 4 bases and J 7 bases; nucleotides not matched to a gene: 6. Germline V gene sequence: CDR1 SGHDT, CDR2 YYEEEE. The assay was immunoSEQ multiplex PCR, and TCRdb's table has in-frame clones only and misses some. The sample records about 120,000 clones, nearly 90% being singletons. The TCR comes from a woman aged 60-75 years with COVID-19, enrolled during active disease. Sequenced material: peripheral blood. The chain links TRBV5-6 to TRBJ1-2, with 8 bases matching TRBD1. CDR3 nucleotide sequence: TGTGCCAGCAGCACCGGACAGGGTTTTGGCTACACCTTC. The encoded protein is CASSTGQGFGYTF.